This T cell receptor beta chain was recovered during a study of blood T cell repertoires in COVID-19 (dated by TCRdb to 2020 to 2021). With regard to the full study: Samples covering the acute and convalescent phases of COVID-19 were provided by collaborators in the United States, Italy and Spain. The material from the prospective study consisted of cDNA or gDNA derived from T cells, B-cell-depleted T cells, or PBMCs. The dataset comprised deeply sampled blood TCRbeta repertoires from subjects exposed to, actively infected with, or recovered from COVID-19. A freely available public database, intended as a resource for researchers studying the immune response to SARS-CoV-2, is where the repertoires were released. Samples came from the ongoing ImmuneRACE study (first 160 participants) plus 1,254 subjects from 6 global collaborators. The sample metadata nearly always contained a de-identified subject ID, COVID-19 status, age in years and sex. Where available, HLA class I and class II types were taken from metadata supplied by the sample provider and were not determined by assay-based typing. What the study reported, not specific to this receptor: How much clinical and demographic metadata was included differed by source and by participant, and the metadata was provided uncurated.

Based on the germline V gene, the CDR1 and CDR2 sequences are KGHDR and SFDVKD. The CDR3 measures 16 amino acids from cysteine to phenylalanine. The kept DNA is CDR3 alone, 48 bases in frame from the first base. Trimming removed 3 bases from V and 2 bases from J; the gene matches leave 6 bases unexplained. With regard to this clone: Its binding antigen is unknown. One base away there is no much larger clone; base qualities are not given.

TCRbeta CDR3 regions were amplified from genomic DNA by means of the immunoSEQ Assay, a bias-controlled multiplex PCR. Per the original workflow: The number of nucleated cells in each sample was estimated from the amplification of reference gene primers within the assay. To quantify the absolute abundance of each unique TCRbeta CDR3 rearrangement, sequence reads were collapsed and filtered. For each sample, productive Simpson clonality was calculated as the square root of Simpson's diversity index across productive rearrangements. The immuneACCESS repertoire file appears here via TCRdb, limited to in-frame rearrangements. These files lack a portion of the clones; in checked studies, under half of the deficit traces to unresolved V genes, and the cause of the others is not known. Clone size and V and J calls were adopted from that table, with D and trimming inferred from the DNA. The sample table records over 200,000 clones; approximately 90% of these occur just once. Approximately 3.7% of the sample is held by the ten biggest clonotypes.

Another Seattle source contributed samples from volunteer blood donors who had recovered from COVID-19. Collaborating institutions collected whole blood in K2EDTA tubes following their own protocols. Collaborator samples were shipped for TCRbeta analysis as frozen whole blood, isolated PBMCs, or DNA extracted from either sample type. Specimen: peripheral blood. This sequence originates from a man between 60 and 75 years old who had recovered from COVID-19. The chain is assembled from TRBV24-1 and TRBJ1-5; the junction holds 7 bases that match TRBD1. In nucleotide form, the sequence is TGTGCCACCAGTGATCCGCGACAGGGCGGCAATCAGCCCCAGCATTTT. This is translated as CATSDPRQGGNQPQHF.